This T cell receptor (beta chain) is drawn from a study of shared clonotypes between healthy human individuals. V lost 4 bases to trimming and J lost 5 bases, with 9 bases between them. Germline V lookup: CDR1 SEHNR, CDR2 FQNEAQ (reference sequence). The CDR3 consists of 13 residues. A remark on this clone: The antigen is not known.

Each cell subset's genomic DNA was divided evenly among several immunoSEQ plates. Using immunoSEQ multiplex PCR, the repertoire was profiled, and TCRdb retains in-frame clones only, with some absent. The data contain about 230,000 clones, 60% to 70% of them singletons. Whole-study findings and limits: There were few donors, and this limited the genetic and exposure-history diversity represented. The sampled material consisted only of blood, and tissue repertoires are likely to differ.

This clonotype originated in a man aged 25 to 40 in good health. Sequencing was carried out using memory CD4+ T cells sorted from blood. The subset: CD45RA-negative fraction. The genes are TRBV7-9 and TRBJ1-3; D is ambiguous. CDR3 amino acids: CASSSGVRNTIYF. The CDR3 DNA sequence: TGTGCCAGCAGCTCGGGTGTGCGAAACACCATATATTTT.